One TCR beta chain is described in this entry. This entry is derived from a study of blood T cell repertoires in COVID-19. Study background: The study drew acute and convalescent COVID-19 samples from the United States, Italy and Spain.

The method was immunoSEQ multiplex PCR; TCRdb's version includes in-frame clones alone and lacks a portion of them. The profile shows more than 100,000 clones, approximately 90% of them singletons. CDR1 is SNHLY, CDR2 FYNNEI, per germline. Trimming pared 4 bases from V and 9 bases from J, leaving 19 bases between. The CDR3 runs to 15 residues. This chain uses TRBV2 with TRBJ1-3; tentatively, D is TRBD1 (6 bases). Sequenced material: peripheral blood. This clonotype was sampled from a man between 50 and 59 years old with active or convalescent COVID-19. This CDR3 is CASSAETGEIGTIYF. Written as DNA, the CDR3 is TGTGCCAGCAGTGCTGAGACAGGAGAGATAGGCACCATATATTTT. The variable domain in full, completed from reference TRBV2 and TRBJ1-3, reads EPEVTQTPSHQVTQMGQEVILRCVPISNHLYFYWYRQILGQKVEFLVSFYNNEISEKSEIFDDQFSVERPDGSNFTLKIRSTKLEDSAMYFCASSAETGEIGTIYFGEGSWLTVV.